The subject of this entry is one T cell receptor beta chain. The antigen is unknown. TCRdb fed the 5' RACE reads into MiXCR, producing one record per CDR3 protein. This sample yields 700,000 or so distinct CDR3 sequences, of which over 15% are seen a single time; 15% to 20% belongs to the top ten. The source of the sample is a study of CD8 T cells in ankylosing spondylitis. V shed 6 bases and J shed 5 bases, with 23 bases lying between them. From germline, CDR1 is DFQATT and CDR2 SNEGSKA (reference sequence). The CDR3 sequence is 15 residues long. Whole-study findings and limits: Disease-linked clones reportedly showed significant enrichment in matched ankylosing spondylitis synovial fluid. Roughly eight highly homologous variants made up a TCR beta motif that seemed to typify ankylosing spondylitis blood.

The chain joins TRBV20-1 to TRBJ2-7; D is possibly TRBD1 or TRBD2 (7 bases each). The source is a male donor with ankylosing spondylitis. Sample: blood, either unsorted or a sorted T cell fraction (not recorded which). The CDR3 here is CSAPDLLRGGHEQYF. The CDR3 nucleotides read TGCAGTGCCCCGGACTTACTCAGGGGGGGCCACGAGCAGTACTTC.